This T cell receptor beta chain appears in the sequencing data of a study of T-cell reconstitution after alpha-beta-depleted transplantation in children. Study conclusions and caveats: Surviving recipient cells, namely T cells and thymic progenitors, were the source of high day-60 TCRbeta diversity in some patients.

The CDR3 loop spans 11 amino acids. The V end was cut by 2 bases, the J end by 8 bases, with 4 bases between. Looked up from germline, CDR1 is MDHEN and CDR2 is SYDVKM. Unique molecular identifiers featured in how the TCRbeta library was prepared. TCRdb independently ran MiXCR on the PCR reads; one entry per CDR3 protein. The profile shows around 420,000 distinct CDR3 sequences, 15% to 20% of them singletons. This clonotype was counted a few times. Its specificity is unknown. The rearrangement links TRBV28 to TRBJ1-5; D unresolved. This clonotype was obtained from a boy under two years old who had a stem cell transplant for Wiskott-Aldrich syndrome, so the T cells may come from the graft donor. The material sequenced was PBMCs, mostly from graft donor cells, taken 360 days after TCRalphabeta/CD19-depleted stem cell transplant. In DNA form, the CDR3 reads TGTGCCAGCAGTTTAGGTGAGCCCCAGCATTTT. Translated, it gives CASSLGEPQHF.